This TCR beta chain was recovered during a study of cytomegalovirus exposure and HLA in healthy donors. Overall study findings and caveats: Immune exposure information available was restricted to CMV serostatus. Overall, some 160 TCR beta chains were annotated as cytomegalovirus-associated. Other equally common chains were less clonally expanded than HLA-associated TCR beta chains, a later analysis showed.

Comment on this clone: What it binds is not known.

The PCR employed 60 Vbeta primers together with 13 Jbeta primers. TCRdb's copy holds only in-frame clones and misses some; the assay was immunoSEQ multiplex PCR. The sample includes around 130,000 clones, approximately 79% of them seen just once. This CDR3 has 12 amino acids. CDR1 is ENHRY, CDR2 SYGVKD, per germline. The V segment lost 9 bases and the J segment 6 bases; nucleotides outside the gene matches: 4. The sequenced sample was PBMCs. The clonotype originates from a man aged 30 to 45 in good health and CMV-seronegative. The chain links TRBV10-3 to TRBJ2-2; TRBD2 agrees at 7 bases. This chain's CDR3 is CAMGEGAGELFF. CDR3 sequence (DNA): TGTGCCATGGGGGAGGGAGCCGGGGAGCTGTTTTTT.